The 28 T cell receptor beta chains below were found in one sample sequenced in a study of cytomegalovirus exposure and HLA in healthy donors. The study ran its PCR with 60 Vbeta and 13 Jbeta primers. TCRdb keeps only in-frame clones here, not all; method: immunoSEQ multiplex PCR. The data show 85,000 to 130,000 clones, with 80% to 90% seen just once and about 1.6% held by the top ten. Sample: PBMCs. These receptors were taken from a man between 50 and 59 years old in good health and CMV-seronegative.

Concerning this clone: Distinct nucleotide sequences in the sample also encode this CDR3. This rearrangement joins TRBV9 to TRBJ1-6, with D unclear. This CDR3 spans 14 amino acids. V dropped 4 bases and J dropped 8 bases, with 13 bases sitting between them. CDR1 and CDR2 from the germline V gene are SGDLS and YYNGEE. For the CDR3, the DNA is TGTGCCAGCAGCCCCGGGAGAGGTTATTCACCCCTCCACTTT. Translation: CASSPGRGYSPLHF.

The genes are TRBV2 and TRBJ2-5; 9 nucleotides line up with TRBD1. With V trimmed by 11 bases and J by 4 bases, 2 bases remained unmatched. This CDR3 has 11 amino acids. Germline CDR1 reads SNHLY; CDR2 reads FYNNEI. The CDR3 DNA is TGTGCCGGACAGGGGACAGAGACCCAGTACTTC. It is translated as CAGQGTETQYF.

The chain combines TRBV28 with TRBJ1-1, with 7 bases lining up with TRBD1. CDR3 length: 16 amino acids. After removal of 4 bases from V and 0 bases from J, the junction contained 8 bases not matched to a gene. Per germline, CDR1 MDHEN and CDR2 SYDVKM. Written as DNA, the CDR3 is TGTGCCAGCAGTTCGCCCAGGGGACAGTTGAACACTGAAGCTTTCTTT. This codes for CASSSPRGQLNTEAFF. The full variable domain, in which reference TRBV28 and TRBJ1-1 provide the parts outside the CDR3, is DVKVTQSSRYLVKRTGEKVFLECVQDMDHENMFWYRQDPGLGLRLIYFSYDVKMKEKGDIPEGYSVSREKKERFSLILESASTNQTSMYLCASSSPRGQLNTEAFFGQGTRLTVV.

CDR3 amino acids: CASSTSGGGFIGWYEQYF. CDR3 nucleotide sequence: TGCGCCAGCAGCACTAGCGGGGGGGGTTTTATAGGGTGGTACGAGCAGTACTTC. The chain employs TRBV23-1 and TRBJ2-7, with 13 nucleotides matching TRBD2. TRBV23-1 is known as an ORF, though its function is uncertain. The CDR3 extends over 18 amino acids. The J segment lost 4 bases and the V segment lost 6 bases, leaving 15 bases of the junction unmatched.

This clone was detected only a few times. The V gene is TRBV6-6, the J gene TRBJ2-1; possible D gene TRBD1, 5 bases. Trimming stripped 7 bases from V and 2 bases from J, with 9 bases between. This CDR3 has 13 residues. Per the germline V gene, CDR1 is MNHNY and CDR2 is SVGAGI (reference sequence). The CDR3 here is CASMETAYNEQFF. The CDR3 DNA follows: TGTGCCAGCATGGAGACAGCCTACAATGAGCAGTTCTTC.

The chain recombines TRBV20-1 with TRBJ1-1; no firm D call. Germline CDR1 DFQATT, CDR2 SNEGSKA (reference sequence). CDR3 length: 10 residues. The CDR3 region is CSIFSTEAFF. The CDR3 bases are TGCAGCATATTCAGCACTGAAGCTTTCTTT.

The rearrangement links TRBV28 to TRBJ2-7, with 9 bases fitting TRBD1. CDR3 length: 17 amino acids. The V gene end was trimmed by 6 bases and the J gene end by 3 bases; junction bases not matched to a gene: 15. Germline V CDR1 and CDR2: MDHEN, SYDVKM. CDR3 sequence: CASSTDIRGQGIYEQYV. The CDR3 nucleotides read TGTGCCAGCAGCACTGACATTAGGGGACAGGGTATCTACGAGCAGTACGTC.

The chain employs TRBV7-9 and TRBJ2-1; D is unresolved. The CDR3 has 12 residues. Germline CDR1 reads SEHNR; CDR2 reads FQNEAQ (reference sequence). With 4 bases removed from V and 9 bases from J, the gap between germline ends came to 10 bases. CDR3: CASSSPVSEQFF. The CDR3 nucleotides are TGTGCCAGCAGCTCTCCCGTGAGTGAGCAGTTCTTC.

The chain combines TRBV28 with TRBJ1-2, with TRBD1 as a possible D gene (5 bases). The V and J ends lost 6 bases and 6 bases respectively, with 17 bases between them. In germline, CDR1 is MDHEN, CDR2 SYDVKM. There are 14 residues in the CDR3. DNA for the CDR3: TGTGCCAGCAGACACCCGAAGACAGCAGATGGCTACACCTTC. Translated, it gives CASRHPKTADGYTF.

V and J are TRBV18 and TRBJ1-1; D not certain. The V and J ends lost 2 bases and 3 bases respectively, with 4 bases between them. This CDR3 contains 12 residues. Germline V lookup: CDR1 KGHSH, CDR2 LQKENI. The CDR3 DNA is TGTGCCAGCTCACCAAGCGACACTGAAGCTTTCTTT. It codes for CASSPSDTEAFF.

CDR3 sequence reads: CASILDRRPQTQETQYF. The CDR3 nucleotides read TGTGCCAGCATCTTGGACAGACGACCTCAAACTCAAGAGACCCAGTACTTC. The rearrangement uses TRBV7-9 and TRBJ2-5; a weak D match, TRBD1 (6 bases). V was clipped by 7 bases and J by 2 bases, with 23 bases between them. Germline V gene lookup returns CDR1 SEHNR and CDR2 FQNEAQ (reference sequence). The CDR3 runs 17 residues.

The rearrangement links TRBV23-1 to TRBJ2-7, with TRBD1 as a possible D gene (6 bases). TRBV23-1 is an open reading frame whose function is uncertain. The CDR3 runs to 19 residues. Trimming cost V 6 bases and J 6 bases, with 33 bases left between them. The CDR3 here is CASRTGGHPSPTCESEQYV. CDR3 nucleotides: TGCGCCAGCAGGACTGGGGGACACCCCTCTCCTACATGTGAAAGCGAGCAGTACGTC.

CDR3 in amino acids: CASSPWTGLVAEAFF. The CDR3 DNA follows: TGCGCCAGCAGCCCCTGGACAGGTCTCGTCGCTGAAGCTTTCTTT. The chain uses TRBV5-1 and TRBJ1-1; 7 nucleotides match TRBD1. The CDR3 runs 15 residues. Germline V gene lookup returns CDR1 SGHRS and CDR2 YFSETQ. With V trimmed by 4 bases and J by 6 bases, 12 bases remained unmatched.

CDR3 protein: CASSTTSGVTDTQYF. CDR3 in DNA: TGTGCCAGCAGCACGACTAGCGGGGTCACAGATACGCAGTATTTT. The gene calls are TRBV5-5 and TRBJ2-3; TRBD2 agrees at 11 bases. The CDR3 sequence is 15 residues long. V shed 4 bases, J shed 2 bases, and the junction held 3 bases outside the gene matches. Germline V CDR1 and CDR2: SGHKS, YYEKEE (reference sequence).

This clone came up a few times. This chain links TRBV29-1 with TRBJ2-7; TRBD1 is a possible D gene (7 bases). The CDR3 is 14 amino acids. Germline assignment: CDR1 SQVTM and CDR2 ANQGSEA. Trimming took off 4 bases at V and 5 bases at J, with 18 bases between the two ends. The CDR3 DNA sequence: TGCAGCGTTGGGGAGGCCAGGGGGGTCGACGAGCAGTACTTC. Translated: CSVGEARGVDEQYF.

The CDR3 sequence: CATSRDKSGGLYNEQFF. In nucleotides, the CDR3 is TGTGCCACCAGCAGAGATAAATCGGGGGGCCTTTACAATGAGCAGTTCTTC. This chain joins TRBV15 and TRBJ2-1; D is possibly TRBD2 (7 bases). The CDR3 contains 17 residues. V lost 0 bases and J lost 4, with 16 bases in between. Germline CDR1 is LNHNV and CDR2 is YYDKDF (reference sequence).

The rearrangement joins TRBV18 to TRBJ1-1; 8 bases are shared with TRBD1. CDR1 KGHSH and CDR2 LQKENI come from the germline V gene. V shed 3 bases, J shed 4 bases, and the junction held 7 bases outside the gene matches. CDR3 length equals 15 residues. The CDR3 DNA reads as TGTGCCAGCTCACCGGTGACAGGGGCTGCCACTGAAGCTTTCTTT. Amino acids: CASSPVTGAATEAFF.

This clone was seen more than once but under ten times. The gene calls are TRBV5-4 and TRBJ1-1, with D possibly TRBD1 on 5 matching bases. Germline CDR1 reads SGHNT; CDR2 reads YYREEE (reference sequence). This CDR3 has 12 amino acids. Trimming left V 4 bases short and J 1 base short, with 5 bases between. The CDR3 region is CASSQGNTEAFF. Written as DNA, the CDR3 is TGTGCCAGCAGCCAGGGGAACACTGAAGCTTTCTTT.

Concerning this clone: One end of the junction does not line up with germline, which may come from a read error. This chain connects TRBV6-1 to TRBJ2-7; D possibly corresponds to TRBD2 (6 bases). Germline V gene sequence: CDR1 MNHNS, CDR2 SASEGT. CDR3 size: 12 residues. The CDR3 sequence is CASAEGLLSPSF. Written as DNA, the CDR3 is TGTGCCAGCGCGGAGGGTCTCCTTTCCCCCTCTTTC.

This clone was counted once. The rearrangement links TRBV9 to TRBJ1-4; TRBD1 is a possible D gene (6 bases). The CDR3 runs 13 residues. Trimming took off 0 bases at V and 13 bases at J, with 13 bases between the two ends. The germline V gene encodes CDR1 SGDLS and CDR2 YYNGEE. The CDR3 bases are TGTGCCAGCAGCGTAGAAGGGGGGGCGAGACTGTTTTTT. Translation gives CASSVEGGARLFF.

The genes are TRBV6-5 and TRBJ1-1; no clear D gene. The germline V and J ends were trimmed by 5 bases and 1 base, with 8 bases remaining between them. This CDR3 has 13 residues. Germline CDR1 reads MNHEY; CDR2 reads SVGAGI. CDR3 DNA: TGTGCCAGCAGTCCGACACAGAACACTGAAGCTTTCTTT. It specifies CASSPTQNTEAFF.

V usage is TRBV6-1 and J usage is TRBJ2-1; TRBD1 matches at 7 bases. With V trimmed by 7 bases and J by 4 bases, 4 bases remained unmatched. The CDR3 extends over 13 amino acids. Per the germline V gene, CDR1 is MNHNS and CDR2 is SASEGT. This CDR3 reads CASTADRYNEQFF. The CDR3 DNA sequence: TGTGCCAGCACCGCGGACAGGTACAATGAGCAGTTCTTC.

The V and J genes are TRBV18 and TRBJ2-2; D remains unclear. Germline lookup yields CDR1 KGHSH and CDR2 LQKENI. The CDR3 spans 18 residues. The V end lost 2 bases, the J end lost 3 bases, and 19 bases lay between the germline ends. CDR3 sequence: CASSPYVRVSVDTGELFF. As DNA, the CDR3 is TGTGCCAGCTCACCATACGTCCGGGTATCGGTAGACACCGGGGAGCTGTTTTTT.

The chain couples TRBV11-2 to TRBJ1-2; TRBD1 matches at 9 bases. Trimming at V came to 0 bases and at J to 5 bases, leaving 7 bases not matched to a gene. The CDR3 loop spans 16 amino acids. Germline CDR1 SGHAT, CDR2 FQNNGV. The CDR3 DNA is TGTGCCAGCAGCTTAGAAGGCTCACAGGGGGCATATGGCTACACCTTC. Protein sequence: CASSLEGSQGAYGYTF. The full variable domain, completed using reference TRBV11-2 and TRBJ1-2, is EAGVAQSPRYKIIEKRQSVAFWCNPISGHATLYWYQQILGQGPKLLIQFQNNGVVDDSQLPKDRFSAERLKGVDSTLKIQPAKLEDSAVYLCASSLEGSQGAYGYTFGSGTRLTVV.

This chain uses TRBV30 with TRBJ1-5; 8 nucleotides line up with TRBD1. Germline V lookup: CDR1 GTSNPN, CDR2 SVGIG (reference sequence). The CDR3 length is 16 residues. V lost 1 base, J lost 7 bases, and 12 bases stayed unmatched. CDR3 in DNA: TGTGCCTGGAGTGAACCCCGGGACAGGTTCGGACAGCCCCAGCATTTT. This sequence encodes CAWSEPRDRFGQPQHF.

The chain links TRBV11-2 to TRBJ1-6, with D perhaps matching TRBD1 (5 bases). Looked up from germline, CDR1 is SGHAT and CDR2 is FQNNGV. V lost 7 bases and J lost 8, with 15 bases in between. The CDR3 covers 14 residues. DNA of the CDR3: TGTGCCAGCACCTACGGAGGGGAACATTCACCCCTCCACTTT. Residues: CASTYGGEHSPLHF.

This clone has a handful of counts. The rearrangement uses TRBV7-9 and TRBJ1-1; weak D call: TRBD1 (6 bases). In germline, CDR1 is SEHNR, CDR2 FQNEAQ (reference sequence). V was pared by 1 base and J by 4 bases, with 10 bases between. There are 14 residues in the CDR3. The CDR3 DNA follows: TGTGCCAGCAGCTTAGAGGGGGTAAGCACTGAAGCTTTCTTT. Translated: CASSLEGVSTEAFF.

The chain carries TRBV9 and TRBJ1-4; D gene unclear. In germline, CDR1 is SGDLS, CDR2 YYNGEE. Deletions cut 3 bases from V and 4 bases from J, with 10 bases between. The CDR3 sequence is 14 residues long. The CDR3 is CASSARRVNEKLFF. The CDR3 DNA sequence: TGTGCCAGCAGCGCCCGACGGGTTAATGAAAAACTGTTTTTT.